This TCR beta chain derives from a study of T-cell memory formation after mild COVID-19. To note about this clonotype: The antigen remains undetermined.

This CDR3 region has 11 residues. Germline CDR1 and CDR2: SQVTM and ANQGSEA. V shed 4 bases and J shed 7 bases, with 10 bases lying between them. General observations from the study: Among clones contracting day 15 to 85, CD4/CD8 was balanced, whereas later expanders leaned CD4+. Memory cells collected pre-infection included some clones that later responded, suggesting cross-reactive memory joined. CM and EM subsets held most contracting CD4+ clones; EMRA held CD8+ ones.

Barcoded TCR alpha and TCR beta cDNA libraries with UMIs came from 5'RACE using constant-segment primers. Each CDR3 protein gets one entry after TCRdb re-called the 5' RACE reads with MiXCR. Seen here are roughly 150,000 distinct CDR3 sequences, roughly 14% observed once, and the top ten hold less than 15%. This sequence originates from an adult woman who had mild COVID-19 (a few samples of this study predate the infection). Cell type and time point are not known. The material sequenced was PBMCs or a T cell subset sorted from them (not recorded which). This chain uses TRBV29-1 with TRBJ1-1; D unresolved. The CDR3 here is CSVGFRIEAFF. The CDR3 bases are TGCAGCGTTGGTTTCCGGATTGAAGCTTTCTTT.